This passage covers 25 T cell receptor beta chains from one sample sequenced in a study of blood T cell repertoires in COVID-19. Using immunoSEQ multiplex PCR, the repertoire was profiled, and TCRdb retains in-frame clones only, with some absent. This sample has 200,000 to 250,000 clones, with roughly 87% found just once. The sequenced material came from PBMCs or T cells enriched from blood (not recorded which). Receptor source: a woman aged 25 to 39 with acute COVID-19.

This clone is a singleton in its sample. The DNA for the CDR3 is TGTGCCAGCATTCGGGACAGGGGGCGCCGGGCCGGGGAGCTGTTTTTT. It yields the protein CASIRDRGRRAGELFF. The chain recombines TRBV2 with TRBJ2-2; TRBD1 aligns across 12 bases. The CDR3 is 16 amino acids. The germline V gene encodes CDR1 SNHLY and CDR2 FYNNEI. J gave up 6 bases and V 7 bases, and 9 bases lay outside the gene matches.

V and J are TRBV10-3 and TRBJ1-2; 8 bases map to TRBD1. V lost 3 bases and J lost 2; bases outside the gene matches: 2. Germline V gives CDR1 ENHRY, CDR2 SYGVKD. The CDR3 is made up of 14 amino acids. CDR3 protein: CAISDGQGNYGYTF. The CDR3 DNA is TGTGCCATCAGTGACGGACAGGGAAACTATGGCTACACCTTC.

The chain is built from TRBV3-1 (or the pseudogene TRBV3-2) and TRBJ2-3; 7 positions agree with TRBD1. Germline V lookup: CDR1 LGHDT, CDR2 YNNKEL (reference sequence). V dropped 2 bases and J dropped 3; count of bases not matched to a gene: 14. The CDR3 is made up of 18 amino acids. CDR3 nucleotide sequence: TGTGCCAGCAGCCAAAACGACAACAGGGGTTCTTGGACAGATACGCAGTATTTT. This encodes CASSQNDNRGSWTDTQYF.

This CDR3 is CASSLGHRYGYTF. The CDR3 region has the DNA TGTGCCAGCAGTTTGGGGCACCGCTATGGCTACACCTTC. The chain is built from TRBV12-3 or TRBV12-4 and TRBJ1-2; possibly TRBD1 for D (5 bases). V gave up 3 bases and J gave up 4 bases, with 9 bases separating them. The CDR3 has 13 amino acids.

This chain links TRBV5-1 with TRBJ1-5; perhaps TRBD1 as D (6 bases). The germline gives CDR1 SGHRS, CDR2 YFSETQ. The CDR3 consists of 16 residues. The ends were cut back, 0 bases at V and 5 bases at J, with 15 bases in the middle. The CDR3 nucleotides are TGCGCCAGCAGCTTGGAGGGCAGGGGTCACGATCAGCCCCAGCATTTT. Protein sequence: CASSLEGRGHDQPQHF.

This chain links TRBV11-3 with TRBJ2-7; perhaps TRBD2 as D (5 bases). Germline CDR1 reads SGHNT; CDR2 reads YENEEA. This CDR3 comprises 13 residues. Trimming cost V 0 bases and J 6 bases, with 9 bases left between them. CDR3 region: CASSLDLRGEQYF. CDR3 bases: TGTGCCAGCAGCTTAGATCTCCGGGGCGAGCAGTACTTC.

J is TRBJ2-7 and V is TRBV6-5; D possibly corresponds to TRBD1 (7 bases). From germline, CDR1 is MNHEY and CDR2 SVGAGI. The germline V and J ends were trimmed by 2 bases and 1 base, with 12 bases remaining between them. This CDR3 spans 15 amino acids. CDR3 in DNA: TGTGCCAGCAGTTACGCGGGACAGCTTTCCTACGAGCAGTACTTC. Protein: CASSYAGQLSYEQYF.

CDR3 sequence reads: CASSIDLATHNEQFF. The CDR3, as DNA: TGTGCCAGTAGTATAGATCTTGCGACACACAATGAGCAGTTCTTC. This chain links TRBV19 with TRBJ2-1; no clear D. V was trimmed by 0 bases and J by 5 bases, leaving 11 bases between them. From germline, CDR1 is LNHDA and CDR2 SQIVND (reference sequence). This CDR3 is built from 15 residues.

The chain links TRBV14 to TRBJ2-2; 7 nucleotides align to TRBD1. Germline-derived CDR1 and CDR2 are SGHDN and FVKESK. The CDR3 has 16 amino acids. V shed 2 bases, J shed 6 bases, and the junction held 9 bases outside the gene matches. CDR3 sequence reads: CASSQLDRVEPGELFF. The CDR3 DNA follows: TGTGCCAGCAGCCAACTCGACAGGGTTGAACCCGGGGAGCTGTTTTTT.

Only one count was recorded for this clone. The chain recombines TRBV2 with TRBJ1-5; TRBD1 matches at 7 bases. The J segment lost 0 bases and the V segment lost 7 bases, leaving 3 bases of the junction unmatched. The CDR3 length is 14 residues. Germline-derived CDR1 and CDR2 are SNHLY and FYNNEI. The CDR3 DNA follows: TGTGCCAGCACAGGGACAGATAGCAATCAGCCCCAGCATTTT. Protein product: CASTGTDSNQPQHF.

The chain uses TRBV18 and TRBJ1-1; D possibly corresponds to TRBD1 (6 bases). Germline lookup yields CDR1 KGHSH and CDR2 LQKENI. CDR3 length equals 12 residues. V shed 3 bases and J shed 7 bases, with 9 bases lying between them. The CDR3 DNA follows: TGTGCCAGCTCACCCGACAGGAGTGAAGCTTTCTTT. This translates into CASSPDRSEAFF.

The rearrangement uses TRBV30 and TRBJ2-3; 10 bases align to TRBD1. The length of the CDR3 is 16 residues. V was pared by 2 bases and J by 6 bases, with 11 bases of the junction left unmatched. Germline V CDR1 and CDR2: GTSNPN, SVGIG (reference sequence). Here the CDR3 DNA reads TGTGCCTGGAGTCGAAGACAGGGGGCTTATTTCGATACGCAGTATTTT. This gives the protein CAWSRRQGAYFDTQYF.

A single count supports this clone. The chain joins TRBV3-1 (or the pseudogene TRBV3-2) to TRBJ2-5; 7 nucleotides agree with TRBD1. The CDR3 spans 14 residues. Germline CDR1 reads LGHDT; CDR2 reads YNNKEL (reference sequence). With V trimmed by 2 bases and J by 4 bases, 4 bases remained unmatched. The CDR3 protein is CASSQRGPAETQYF. The CDR3 DNA is TGTGCCAGCAGCCAAAGGGGGCCAGCAGAGACCCAGTACTTC.

The chain employs TRBV30 and TRBJ1-6; TRBD1 matches 12 bases. The CDR3 is 13 amino acids. V was clipped by 5 bases and J by 14 bases; unmatched bases: 7. Germline CDR1 and CDR2: GTSNPN and SVGIG (reference sequence). As DNA, the CDR3 is TGTGCCTGGGGGACAGGGGGCTTTTACGCCCTCCACTTT. Protein: CAWGTGGFYALHF.

The chain joins TRBV5-1 to TRBJ2-5, with TRBD2 identical over 10 bases. This CDR3 has 15 residues. V lost 0 bases to trimming and J lost 5 bases; unmatched junction nucleotides: 4. Germline lookup yields CDR1 SGHRS and CDR2 YFSETQ. The CDR3 coding sequence is TGCGCCAGCAGCTTGGAGGGTAGCGGGAGGGAGACCCAGTACTTC. This translates into CASSLEGSGRETQYF.

This sequence joins TRBV28 and TRBJ1-2; 8 nucleotides align to TRBD1. V shed 3 bases, J shed 8 bases, and the junction held 8 bases outside the gene matches. The CDR3 sequence is 14 residues long. Germline values: CDR1 MDHEN, CDR2 SYDVKM. The CDR3 DNA is TGTGCCAGCAGTTTGGTCCAGGGGGCAGGCGGCTACACCTTC. This sequence encodes CASSLVQGAGGYTF.

The rearrangement links TRBV28 to TRBJ2-7, with D possibly matching TRBD1 (5 bases). The CDR3 contains 13 residues. Germline V CDR1 and CDR2: MDHEN, SYDVKM. The ends were cut back, 8 bases at V and 3 bases at J, with 14 bases in the middle. The chain's CDR3 is CASGAGAGYEQYF. The CDR3 DNA follows: TGTGCCAGCGGCGCTGGGGCCGGCTACGAGCAGTACTTC.

V is TRBV10-2 and J is TRBJ2-7; TRBD2 aligns across 9 bases. Trimming removed 3 bases from V and 7 bases from J; junction bases left unmatched: 16. Germline V gene lookup returns CDR1 WSHSY and CDR2 SAAADI. This CDR3 is 17 amino acids long. The CDR3, as DNA: TGCGCCAGCAGTGACAGTCGAGCGGGGGGCCGGCGGGAAGAGCAGTACTTC. It is translated as CASSDSRAGGRREEQYF.

This chain uses TRBV6-5 with TRBJ2-7, with 7 bases identical to TRBD1. The V and J ends lost 6 bases and 3 bases, in that order; junction bases with no gene match: 2. CDR1 MNHEY and CDR2 SVGAGI come from the germline V gene. The CDR3 loop spans 12 amino acids. The CDR3: CASRRQGYEQYF. In nucleotides, the CDR3 is TGTGCCAGCAGACGACAGGGCTACGAGCAGTACTTC.

The chain recombines TRBV28 with TRBJ1-4; D may be TRBD1 (6 bases). Germline CDR1 and CDR2: MDHEN and SYDVKM. The V end lost 6 bases, the J end lost 6 bases, and 14 bases lay between the germline ends. The CDR3 length is 14 residues. CDR3 DNA sequence: TGTGCCAGCAGCCGGACAGACCTGGATGAAAAACTGTTTTTT. Amino acids: CASSRTDLDEKLFF. Full variable domain (remainder filled in from reference TRBV28 and TRBJ1-4): DVKVTQSSRYLVKRTGEKVFLECVQDMDHENMFWYRQDPGLGLRLIYFSYDVKMKEKGDIPEGYSVSREKKERFSLILESASTNQTSMYLCASSRTDLDEKLFFGSGTQLSVL.

The V gene is TRBV5-1, the J gene TRBJ2-7; 9 nucleotides agree with TRBD1. V shed 5 bases, J shed 6 bases, and the junction held 9 bases outside the gene matches. Germline CDR1 SGHRS, CDR2 YFSETQ. CDR3 size: 14 residues. The CDR3 region has the DNA TGCGCCAGCAGTAAGTGGGACAGGGCTAGCGAGCAGTACTTC. This encodes CASSKWDRASEQYF.

The CDR3 sequence is CASSPTGTEAFF. Written as DNA, the CDR3 is TGCGCCAGCAGCCCGACGGGCACTGAAGCTTTCTTT. The chain combines TRBV5-1 with TRBJ1-1, with D hard to call. From germline, CDR1 is SGHRS and CDR2 YFSETQ. Between the trimmed V and J ends, which lost 4 bases and 4 bases, there was a span of 8 bases. The CDR3 length is 12 residues.

For the CDR3, the DNA is TGTGCCAGCAAACAGGGGGGGAACTACGAGCAGTACTTC. Amino acids: CASKQGGNYEQYF. This rearrangement joins TRBV28 to TRBJ2-7; D is perhaps TRBD1 (8 bases). CDR3 length: 13 residues. Trimming left V 7 bases short and J 3 bases short, with 13 bases between. Germline V gene lookup returns CDR1 MDHEN and CDR2 SYDVKM.

This chain connects TRBV6-5 to TRBJ2-1, with D perhaps matching TRBD1 (5 bases). The CDR3 spans 13 residues. The germline V gene has CDR1 MNHEY and CDR2 SVGAGI. Trimming removed 2 bases at V and 10 bases at J, with 12 bases between. The CDR3 reads CASSYLRGEEQFF. The CDR3 nucleotides are TGTGCCAGCAGTTACCTAAGGGGTGAAGAGCAGTTCTTC.

V and J are TRBV3-1 (or the pseudogene TRBV3-2) and TRBJ2-5, with D possibly being TRBD2 (5 bases). The CDR3 totals 14 residues. CDR1 is LGHDT, CDR2 YNNKEL, per germline (reference sequence). Trimming removed 1 base from V and 4 bases from J, with 10 bases in between. The CDR3 loop is CASSQAGYRETQYF. The CDR3 region has the DNA TGTGCCAGCAGCCAAGCGGGGTATAGAGAGACCCAGTACTTC.